This is a list of T cell receptor beta chains from one sample in a study of cytomegalovirus exposure and HLA in healthy donors. The protocol was immunoSEQ multiplex PCR, while the TCRdb copy is restricted to in-frame clones and leaves out a portion. The table records 150,000 to 200,000 clones, 70% of them present only once. Sequencing was carried out using PBMCs. Source of these receptors: a man in his late teens or twenties in good health and CMV-seropositive. The CDR3 runs from the conserved cysteine through the conserved F or W. A D gene is named only where the DNA matches it firmly. The size entry is marked missing in some rows and otherwise reads once, few, many or a size class.

V,D,length,size,J,DNA,CDR3
TRBV28,TRBD1,16,-,TRBJ1-6,TGTGCCAGCAGTCTCATCCGACAGGGTGGGTATTCACCCCTCCACTTT,CASSLIRQGGYSPLHF
TRBV30,TRBD1,14,-,TRBJ1-2,TGTGCCTGGAGTCCCGGGACAGGGCTGAAGGGCTACACCTTC,CAWSPGTGLKGYTF
TRBV5-6,-,13,few,TRBJ1-3,TGTGCCAGCAGCTACGGGGGTGGAAACACCATATATTTT,CASSYGGGNTIYF
TRBV30,TRBD1,13,few,TRBJ1-1,TGTGCCTGGCGGACAGGAACGAACACTGAAGCTTTCTTT,CAWRTGTNTEAFF
TRBV2,-,12,-,TRBJ1-1,TGTGCCAGCAGTGAATCCCGCCTAGTGGCTTTCTTT,CASSESRLVAFF
TRBV4-1,TRBD2,18,-,TRBJ2-3,TGCGCCAGCAGCCAAGGGTTGACTAGCGGGGGGGCCCCAGATACGCAGTATTTT,CASSQGLTSGGAPDTQYF
TRBV29-1,-,13,-,TRBJ1-2,TGCAGCGTCAGTAGGGGTTGGGACTATGGCTACACCTTC,CSVSRGWDYGYTF
TRBV30,-,12,-,TRBJ2-1,TGTGCCTGGACTTCTCCCTACAATGAGCAGTTCTTC,CAWTSPYNEQFF
TRBV5-4,TRBD1,15,-,TRBJ1-4,TGTGCCAGCAGCCTGAGGGGGCGCGGTAATGAAAAACTGTTTTTT,CASSLRGRGNEKLFF
TRBV11-2,TRBD2,16,-,TRBJ2-1,TGTGCCAGCAGCTCCCACTCGGCGGGGGCCTACAATGAGCAGTTCTTC,CASSSHSAGAYNEQFF
TRBV5-4,-,14,-,TRBJ1-2,TGTGCCAGCAGCTTGCCGCTCCCAGATTATGGCTACACCTTC,CASSLPLPDYGYTF
TRBV6-1,-,15,-,TRBJ1-4,TGTGCCAGCGAAACGTCGGGGGGATGGAGGGAAAAACTGTTTTTT,CASETSGGWREKLFF
TRBV15,-,15,-,TRBJ1-2,TGTGCCACCAGCAGAGATCTTGGGGGCGGCTATGGCTACACCTTC,CATSRDLGGGYGYTF
TRBV10-2,-,15,few,TRBJ2-2,TGCGCCAGCAGTGACAGAGACAGGTCTGCCGGGGAGCTGTTTTTT,CASSDRDRSAGELFF
TRBV10-2,-,14,-,TRBJ2-3,TGCGCCAGCACCTCAGGGGCTGCAACAGATACGCAGTATTTT,CASTSGAATDTQYF
TRBV7-9,-,13,once,TRBJ2-5,TGTGCCAGCAGCTTCCTCAATGGGCAGACCCAGTACTTC,CASSFLNGQTQYF
TRBV9,-,16,-,TRBJ1-4,TGTGCCAGCAGCGTAGAGGATTGGGCCGATAATGAAAAACTGTTTTTT,CASSVEDWADNEKLFF
TRBV4-1,-,14,-,TRBJ1-2,TGCGCCAGCAGCCAAGATCGGACAGACTATGGCTACACCTTC,CASSQDRTDYGYTF
TRBV7-2,-,14,-,TRBJ1-2,TGTGCCAGCAGCTTAGAGGCCAGGGTCTATGGCTACACCTTC,CASSLEARVYGYTF
TRBV9,TRBD2,15,-,TRBJ2-3,TGTGCCAGCAGCGTAGGAGCTAGCGGGACAGATACGCAGTATTTT,CASSVGASGTDTQYF
TRBV6-5,-,11,once,TRBJ1-1,TGTGCCAGCACCGAGGGCACTGAAGCTTTCTTT,CASTEGTEAFF
TRBV2,TRBD1,13,few,TRBJ1-1,TGTGCCAGCACCGGACAGGCGAACACTGAAGCTTTCTTT,CASTGQANTEAFF